The 10 T cell receptor beta chains listed next were all sequenced from one sample in a study of control samples from healthy donors and cancer patients. TCRdb keeps only in-frame clones here, not all; method: immunoSEQ multiplex PCR. The sample shows 100,000 or so clones, about 88% of them seen only once. Sequencing was performed on blood. The receptors derive from a woman aged 45-59 years in good health.

This clone was counted once. This chain connects TRBV9 to TRBJ1-1; D possibly corresponds to TRBD1 (5 bases). The CDR3 spans 13 residues. Trimming stripped 5 bases from V and 0 bases from J, with 8 bases between. CDR1 is SGDLS, CDR2 YYNGEE, per germline. The CDR3 DNA reads TGTGCCAGCAGGGGACCTATGAACACTGAAGCTTTCTTT. This sequence encodes CASRGPMNTEAFF.

This chain links TRBV15 with TRBJ2-1, with D perhaps TRBD1 or TRBD2 (5 bases each). The germline CDR1 and CDR2 sequences are LNHNV and YYDKDF (reference sequence). V lost 0 bases and J lost 6, with 15 bases in between. This CDR3 contains 16 residues. As DNA, the CDR3 is TGTGCCACCAGCAGAGATGGGACGGACTTATCCAATGAGCAGTTCTTC. It yields the protein CATSRDGTDLSNEQFF.

This chain connects TRBV5-1 to TRBJ1-1; 10 bases line up with TRBD1. CDR1 is SGHRS and CDR2 is YFSETQ in the germline V gene. With 8 bases clipped from V and 1 base from J, the junction kept 5 bases outside the gene matches. The CDR3 length is 14 residues. CDR3: CASGTGEKNTEAFF. Written as DNA, the CDR3 is TGCGCCAGTGGGACAGGGGAAAAGAACACTGAAGCTTTCTTT. The full variable domain, with the rest looked up from reference TRBV5-1 and TRBJ1-1, is KAGVTQTPRYLIKTRGQQVTLSCSPISGHRSVSWYQQTPGQGLQFLFEYFSETQRNKGNFPGRFSGRQFSNSRSEMNVSTLELGDSALYLCASGTGEKNTEAFFGQGTRLTVV.

The rearrangement uses TRBV9 and TRBJ2-2; 8 positions agree with TRBD1. From germline, CDR1 is SGDLS and CDR2 YYNGEE. With V trimmed by 0 bases and J by 4 bases, 2 bases remained unmatched. The CDR3 spans 15 residues. The CDR3 nucleotides are TGTGCCAGCAGCGTAGGGACAGGGAGCACCGGGGAGCTGTTTTTT. Its translation is CASSVGTGSTGELFF.

The V gene is TRBV18, the J gene TRBJ1-2; no reliable D call. Germline CDR1 and CDR2: KGHSH and LQKENI. Trimming pared 3 bases from V and 3 bases from J, leaving 17 bases between. The CDR3 runs to 16 residues. CDR3 amino acids: CASSPVEHSSYYGYTF. The CDR3 region has the DNA TGTGCCAGCTCACCGGTTGAGCACAGCTCTTACTATGGCTACACCTTC.

The chain links TRBV4-2 to TRBJ2-1; the match to TRBD2 covers 10 bases. J lost 4 bases, V lost 0 bases, and 6 bases had no gene match. The germline CDR1 and CDR2 sequences are LGHNA and YNFKEQ. The CDR3 sequence is 17 residues long. The DNA of the CDR3 is TGTGCCAGCAGCCAAGACGGGATAGCGGGGGGTTACAATGAGCAGTTCTTC. Residues: CASSQDGIAGGYNEQFF.

This chain uses TRBV7-2 with TRBJ2-1; 7 bases are a match to TRBD2. CDR1 and CDR2 from the germline V gene are SGHTA and FQGNSA. V was pared by 3 bases and J by 1 base, with 6 bases of the junction left unmatched. The CDR3 sequence is 16 residues long. The CDR3 here is CASSLGAGRSYNEQFF. DNA for the CDR3: TGTGCCAGCAGCTTGGGAGCGGGAAGATCCTACAATGAGCAGTTCTTC.

This CDR3 reads CASSSAVGTRNQPQHF. The CDR3 region has the DNA TGTGCCAGTAGTTCCGCGGTGGGGACCCGCAATCAGCCCCAGCATTTT. The V gene is TRBV19, the J gene TRBJ1-5; weak D call: TRBD1 (5 bases). This CDR3 has 16 residues. Germline V gene data show CDR1 as LNHDA and CDR2 as SQIVND (reference sequence). The ends were cut back, 5 bases at V and 2 bases at J, with 16 bases in the middle.

This clone was picked up a small number of times. The chain has TRBV19 and TRBJ1-6; no clear D gene. The CDR3 is 14 amino acids. Germline CDR1 and CDR2: LNHDA and SQIVND (reference sequence). Trimming shortened V by 5 bases and J by 7 bases, and 12 bases separated the two germline ends. CDR3 sequence: CASSSREGNSPLHF. In nucleotides, the CDR3 is TGTGCCAGTAGTTCCCGAGAGGGCAATTCACCCCTCCACTTT.

V and J are TRBV4-1 and TRBJ2-7; 7 bases align to TRBD1. The junction had 5 bases not matched to a gene; V was cut back by 0 bases and J by 6 bases. Germline V CDR1 and CDR2: MGHRA, YSYEKL. CDR3 length: 14 amino acids. The CDR3 sequence is CASSQDARGLEQYF. DNA for the CDR3: TGCGCCAGCAGCCAAGATGCGAGGGGGCTCGAGCAGTACTTC.